A selection of T cell receptor beta chains follows, all from one sample in a study of Graves' ophthalmopathy and Graves' hyperthyroidism. Each CDR3 protein gets one entry after TCRdb re-called the multiplex PCR reads with MiXCR. The sample carries some 350,000 distinct CDR3 sequences, about 17% recorded once. Sequenced material: peripheral blood. These TCRs come from an adult woman with stable Graves' hyperthyroidism. CDR3s include the opening cysteine and the closing phenylalanine or tryptophan. A D gene is named only where the DNA matches it firmly. The size field is filled for only some rows; it gives once, few, many or a size class.

CDR3aa: CASSGGTGAQREDSGEQYF
CDR3nt: TGTGCCAGCAGCGGAGGGACAGGCGCCCAGCGGGAGGACTCGGGGGAGCAGTACTTC
j_gene: TRBJ2-7
d_gene: .
abundance: many
v_gene: TRBV11-1

CDR3aa: CASSGPRQGKETQYF
CDR3nt: TGTGCCAGCAGCGGCCCCCGACAGGGGAAGGAGACCCAGTACTTC
j_gene: TRBJ2-5
d_gene: TRBD1
abundance: .
v_gene: TRBV7-2

CDR3aa: CASGFQGFYGYTF
CDR3nt: TGTGCTAGTGGTTTCCAGGGGTTCTATGGCTACACCTTC
j_gene: TRBJ1-2
d_gene: .
abundance: .
v_gene: TRBV12-5

CDR3aa: CASSLNRVGYTF
CDR3nt: TGTGCCAGCAGCTTGAACAGGGTGGGCTACACCTTC
j_gene: TRBJ1-2
d_gene: .
abundance: many
v_gene: TRBV12-3/TRBV12-4

CDR3aa: CASSVILGGQESKGTEAFF
CDR3nt: TGTGCCAGCAGCGTCATCTTAGGGGGACAGGAAAGTAAGGGCACTGAAGCTTTCTTT
j_gene: TRBJ1-1
d_gene: TRBD1
abundance: .
v_gene: TRBV28

CDR3aa: CASSQEGDMAYEQYF
CDR3nt: TGCGCCAGCAGCCAAGAGGGCGACATGGCCTACGAGCAGTACTTC
j_gene: TRBJ2-7
d_gene: .
abundance: many
v_gene: TRBV4-1

CDR3aa: CASSPLGQRSTQYF
CDR3nt: TGTGCCAGCAGCCCCCTGGGCCAAAGGTCTACCCAGTACTTC
j_gene: TRBJ2-5
d_gene: .
abundance: many
v_gene: TRBV7-2

CDR3aa: CSARPTSGHVPLYF
CDR3nt: TGCAGTGCTAGACCAACTAGCGGGCACGTTCCTCTTTACTTC
j_gene: TRBJ2-5
d_gene: TRBD2
abundance: .
v_gene: TRBV20-1

CDR3aa: CASSFFVTAGELFF
CDR3nt: TGTGCCAGCAGTTTCTTCGTAACGGCCGGGGAGCTGTTTTTT
j_gene: TRBJ2-2
d_gene: .
abundance: many
v_gene: TRBV12-3/TRBV12-4

CDR3aa: CASSYRGVNSHLHF
CDR3nt: TGTGCCAGCAGTTACAGGGGGGTAAATTCACACCTCCACTTT
j_gene: TRBJ1-6
d_gene: .
abundance: .
v_gene: TRBV6-5

CDR3aa: CASLAGYEQYF
CDR3nt: TGTGCCAGCTTGGCAGGATACGAGCAGTACTTC
j_gene: TRBJ2-7
d_gene: .
abundance: many
v_gene: TRBV6-1

CDR3aa: CASSPRRTGAAYEQYF
CDR3nt: TGTGCCAGCAGCCCGCGCCGGACAGGGGCTGCCTACGAGCAGTACTTC
j_gene: TRBJ2-7
d_gene: TRBD1
abundance: many
v_gene: TRBV7-2

CDR3aa: CASSPVVDSYEQYF
CDR3nt: TGTGCCAGCTCACCAGTAGTGGACAGCTACGAGCAGTACTTC
j_gene: TRBJ2-7
d_gene: .
abundance: .
v_gene: TRBV18

CDR3aa: CASSFIGPNQPQHF
CDR3nt: TGTGCCAGCAGCTTCATAGGACCCAATCAGCCCCAGCATTTT
j_gene: TRBJ1-5
d_gene: .
abundance: few
v_gene: TRBV7-9

CDR3aa: CASRAGREAFF
CDR3nt: TGTGCCAGCAGGGCAGGGCGCGAAGCTTTCTTT
j_gene: TRBJ1-1
d_gene: .
abundance: many
v_gene: TRBV12-3/TRBV12-4

CDR3aa: CASSPIAGGPRTGELFF
CDR3nt: TGTGCCAGCAGCCCAATAGCGGGAGGGCCTCGCACCGGGGAGCTGTTTTTT
j_gene: TRBJ2-2
d_gene: TRBD2
abundance: few
v_gene: TRBV7-8

CDR3aa: CASSSLAQGPEQYF
CDR3nt: TGTGCCAGCAGTTCATTGGCCCAGGGGCCCGAGCAGTACTTC
j_gene: TRBJ2-7
d_gene: .
abundance: few
v_gene: TRBV28

CDR3aa: CASSLWFASNQPQHF
CDR3nt: TGTGCCAGCAGCTTATGGTTCGCTAGCAATCAGCCCCAGCATTTT
j_gene: TRBJ1-5
d_gene: .
abundance: many
v_gene: TRBV7-9

CDR3aa: CASRPGDRDWLQPQHF
CDR3nt: TGTGCCAGCAGGCCGGGGGACAGGGACTGGTTGCAGCCCCAGCATTTT
j_gene: TRBJ1-5
d_gene: TRBD1
abundance: many
v_gene: TRBV6-1

CDR3aa: CATSLRQGSNYGYTF
CDR3nt: TGTGCCACCAGCTTACGACAGGGATCAAACTATGGCTACACCTTC
j_gene: TRBJ1-2
d_gene: TRBD1
abundance: many
v_gene: TRBV15

CDR3aa: CAISSRGGRQQIRETQYF
CDR3nt: TGTGCCATCAGTTCTCGCGGGGGCAGGCAACAAATACGGGAGACCCAGTACTTC
j_gene: TRBJ2-5
d_gene: .
abundance: many
v_gene: TRBV10-3

CDR3aa: CASSFLAVPAGELFF
CDR3nt: TGTGCCAGCAGTTTCCTAGCGGTGCCTGCCGGGGAGCTGTTTTTT
j_gene: TRBJ2-2
d_gene: TRBD2
abundance: many
v_gene: TRBV27

CDR3aa: CASSQGGRTNYGYTF
CDR3nt: TGTGCCAGCAGCCAAGGAGGAAGGACTAACTATGGCTACACCTTC
j_gene: TRBJ1-2
d_gene: .
abundance: .
v_gene: TRBV3-1

CDR3aa: CASSISSQAYGYTF
CDR3nt: TGTGCCAGCAGCATTAGCAGCCAGGCCTATGGTTACACCTTC
j_gene: TRBJ1-2
d_gene: .
abundance: .
v_gene: TRBV11-2

CDR3aa: CASSDGPTATEAFF
CDR3nt: TGCGCCAGCAGTGACGGACCCACGGCAACTGAAGCTTTCTTT
j_gene: TRBJ1-1
d_gene: .
abundance: .
v_gene: TRBV10-1

CDR3aa: CASNSGPNTGELFF
CDR3nt: TGTGCCAGCAACAGCGGGCCGAACACCGGGGAGCTGTTTTTT
j_gene: TRBJ2-2
d_gene: .
abundance: many
v_gene: TRBV6-1

CDR3aa: CASSSGAVYGYTF
CDR3nt: TGTGCCAGTAGTTCCGGGGCCGTCTATGGCTACACCTTC
j_gene: TRBJ1-2
d_gene: .
abundance: .
v_gene: TRBV19

CDR3aa: CASSFGPGATIYF
CDR3nt: TGTGCCAGCAGTTTTGGCCCGGGGGCGACCATATATTTT
j_gene: TRBJ1-3
d_gene: .
abundance: many
v_gene: TRBV2

CDR3aa: CASSLDHRSETQYF
CDR3nt: TGTGCCAGCAGCTTAGATCACAGATCGGAGACCCAGTACTTC
j_gene: TRBJ2-5
d_gene: .
abundance: many
v_gene: TRBV11-2

CDR3aa: CASSSGTQRQGPHEQYF
CDR3nt: TGTGCCAGCTCTTCCGGGACCCAGAGGCAGGGTCCCCACGAGCAGTACTTC
j_gene: TRBJ2-7
d_gene: .
abundance: few
v_gene: TRBV12-3/TRBV12-4

CDR3aa: CASSLAVGHGYTF
CDR3nt: TGCGCCAGCAGCTTGGCCGTGGGGCATGGCTACACCTTC
j_gene: TRBJ1-2
d_gene: .
abundance: many
v_gene: TRBV5-1

CDR3aa: CSARRKSYEQYF
CDR3nt: TGCAGTGCTAGGCGGAAGTCGTACGAGCAGTACTTC
j_gene: TRBJ2-7
d_gene: .
abundance: many
v_gene: TRBV20-1

CDR3aa: CASSNNYWTPRENTEAFF
CDR3nt: TGTGCCAGTAGTAACAACTACTGGACACCTAGAGAGAACACTGAAGCTTTCTTT
j_gene: TRBJ1-1
d_gene: .
abundance: many
v_gene: TRBV19

CDR3aa: CASSLWTGSNQPQHF
CDR3nt: TGTGCCAGCAGTTTATGGACAGGAAGCAATCAGCCCCAGCATTTT
j_gene: TRBJ1-5
d_gene: .
abundance: many
v_gene: TRBV28

CDR3aa: CSVTTGGTGEQYF
CDR3nt: TGCAGCGTCACCACGGGCGGGACAGGCGAGCAGTACTTC
j_gene: TRBJ2-7
d_gene: TRBD1
abundance: .
v_gene: TRBV29-1

CDR3aa: CASNRGLKNTEAFF
CDR3nt: TGTGCCAGCAACAGGGGACTTAAGAACACTGAAGCTTTCTTT
j_gene: TRBJ1-1
d_gene: TRBD1
abundance: many
v_gene: TRBV12-3/TRBV12-4

CDR3aa: CAWSGRQGAAGTEAFF
CDR3nt: TGTGCCTGGAGTGGGCGACAGGGGGCTGCGGGCACTGAAGCTTTCTTT
j_gene: TRBJ1-1
d_gene: TRBD1
abundance: .
v_gene: TRBV30

CDR3aa: CASSSPVPRQETQYF
CDR3nt: TGTGCCAGCAGTTCCCCCGTCCCCAGGCAAGAGACCCAGTACTTC
j_gene: TRBJ2-5
d_gene: .
abundance: many
v_gene: TRBV6-2/TRBV6-3

CDR3aa: CAWSVRREPGNTIYF
CDR3nt: TGTGCCTGGAGTGTACGCAGGGAACCTGGAAACACCATATATTTT
j_gene: TRBJ1-3
d_gene: .
abundance: many
v_gene: TRBV30

CDR3aa: CASRRDRVNTEAFF
CDR3nt: TGTGCCAGCAGGAGGGACCGTGTGAACACTGAAGCTTTCTTT
j_gene: TRBJ1-1
d_gene: .
abundance: many
v_gene: TRBV28

CDR3aa: CASRASGGPYEQYF
CDR3nt: TGTGCCAGCAGGGCTAGCGGGGGTCCCTACGAGCAGTACTTC
j_gene: TRBJ2-7
d_gene: TRBD2
abundance: many
v_gene: TRBV27

CDR3aa: CASSFRGGTPEQYF
CDR3nt: TGTGCCAGCAGTTTTAGAGGGGGAACGCCTGAGCAGTACTTC
j_gene: TRBJ2-7
d_gene: .
abundance: many
v_gene: TRBV12-3/TRBV12-4

CDR3aa: CASRGGDRGTTEAFF
CDR3nt: TGTGCCAGCAGGGGGGGGGACAGGGGAACCACTGAAGCTTTCTTT
j_gene: TRBJ1-1
d_gene: TRBD1
abundance: many
v_gene: TRBV6-5

CDR3aa: CASSQYPLTGGDQPQHF
CDR3nt: TGCGCCAGCAGCCAATATCCGTTGACAGGGGGCGATCAGCCCCAGCATTTT
j_gene: TRBJ1-5
d_gene: TRBD1
abundance: .
v_gene: TRBV4-1

CDR3aa: CASSQELDQPQHF
CDR3nt: TGTGCCAGCAGCCAAGAGTTGGATCAGCCCCAGCATTTT
j_gene: TRBJ1-5
d_gene: .
abundance: few
v_gene: TRBV3-1

CDR3aa: CASSYPPSRTGNGYTF
CDR3nt: TGTGCCAGCAGCTATCCCCCTAGTAGGACAGGGAATGGCTACACCTTC
j_gene: TRBJ1-2
d_gene: TRBD1
abundance: .
v_gene: TRBV5-6

CDR3aa: CASSYSAQGVGYEQYF
CDR3nt: TGTGCCAGCAGTTACTCTGCGCAGGGGGTGGGATACGAGCAGTACTTC
j_gene: TRBJ2-7
d_gene: TRBD1
abundance: many
v_gene: TRBV6-5

CDR3aa: CSVASRGGETQYF
CDR3nt: TGCAGCGTTGCTAGCAGGGGAGGAGAGACCCAGTACTTC
j_gene: TRBJ2-5
d_gene: .
abundance: many
v_gene: TRBV29-1

CDR3aa: CASSLPSVNYEQYF
CDR3nt: TGTGCCAGCAGCTTGCCTAGCGTTAACTACGAGCAGTACTTC
j_gene: TRBJ2-7
d_gene: .
abundance: many
v_gene: TRBV7-8

CDR3aa: CASSQGVREQYF
CDR3nt: TGTGCCAGCAGCCAAGGCGTTCGCGAGCAGTACTTC
j_gene: TRBJ2-7
d_gene: .
abundance: many
v_gene: TRBV3-1

CDR3aa: CASSGTYNQPQHF
CDR3nt: TGTGCCAGCAGTGGAACCTACAATCAGCCCCAGCATTTT
j_gene: TRBJ1-5
d_gene: .
abundance: many
v_gene: TRBV25-1

CDR3aa: CASSYSKRSGNTEAFF
CDR3nt: TGTGCCAGCAGTTACTCGAAGAGGTCTGGGAACACTGAAGCTTTCTTT
j_gene: TRBJ1-1
d_gene: .
abundance: many
v_gene: TRBV6-5

CDR3aa: CASRRNRDNTEAFF
CDR3nt: TGTGCCAGCAGGCGAAACAGGGACAACACTGAAGCTTTCTTT
j_gene: TRBJ1-1
d_gene: .
abundance: many
v_gene: TRBV11-2

CDR3aa: CAGFYEQYF
CDR3nt: TGTGCCGGTTTCTACGAGCAGTACTTC
j_gene: TRBJ2-7
d_gene: .
abundance: many
v_gene: TRBV6-2/TRBV6-3